The clone carrying this TCR beta chain was found a few times. TCRdb's copy holds only in-frame clones and misses some; the assay was immunoSEQ multiplex PCR. The sample contains just over 150,000 clones, approximately 80% of which appear only once. This sample stems from a study of blood T cell repertoires in COVID-19. Study details: Some COVID-19 samples were acute and others convalescent; all came from the United States, Italy and Spain.

CDR3 size: 15 residues. CDR1 MRHNA and CDR2 SNTAGT come from the germline V gene. The V end lost 6 bases, the J end lost 1 base, and 15 bases lay between the germline ends. The sample consisted of peripheral blood. The TCR was taken from a woman older than 75 with acute or convalescent COVID-19. The chain couples TRBV6-4 to TRBJ1-1; perhaps TRBD1 as D (6 bases). CDR3 amino acids: CASSQNRDGNTEAFF. CDR3 coding DNA: TGTGCCAGCAGCCAGAACAGGGACGGGAACACTGAAGCTTTCTTT.